This T cell receptor (beta chain) is from a study of early T cells in non-severe SARS-CoV-2 infection. Individual cDNA molecules received unique molecular identifiers. One entry per CDR3 protein, called by TCRdb with MiXCR from the 5' RACE reads. This table has 65,000 to 85,000 distinct CDR3 sequences, roughly 13% appearing once. The table lists this clonotype with many counts. V lost 6 bases to trimming and J lost 4 bases, with 9 bases between them. The CDR3 is 13 residues long. Germline-derived CDR1 and CDR2 are MNHEY and SVGAGI. The chain links TRBV6-5 to TRBJ1-4; D remains unclear. The specimen was whole blood. The clonotype was recovered from an adult who was a healthcare worker with PCR-confirmed SARS-CoV-2 infection or an uninfected control (not recorded which). CDR3 protein: CASSYLINEKLFF. In DNA, the CDR3 is TGTGCCAGCAGCTACCTAATTAATGAAAAACTGTTTTTT.